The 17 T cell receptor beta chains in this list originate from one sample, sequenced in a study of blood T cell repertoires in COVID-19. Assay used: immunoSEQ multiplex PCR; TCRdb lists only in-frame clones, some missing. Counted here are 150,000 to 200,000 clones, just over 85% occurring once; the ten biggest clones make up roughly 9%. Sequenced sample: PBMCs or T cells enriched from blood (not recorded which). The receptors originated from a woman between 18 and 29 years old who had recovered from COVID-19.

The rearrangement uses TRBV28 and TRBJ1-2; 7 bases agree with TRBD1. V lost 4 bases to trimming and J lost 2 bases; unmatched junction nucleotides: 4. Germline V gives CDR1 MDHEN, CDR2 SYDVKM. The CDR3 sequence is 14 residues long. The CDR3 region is CASSYPQGNYGYTF. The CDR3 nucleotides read TGTGCCAGCAGTTACCCACAGGGGAACTATGGCTACACCTTC.

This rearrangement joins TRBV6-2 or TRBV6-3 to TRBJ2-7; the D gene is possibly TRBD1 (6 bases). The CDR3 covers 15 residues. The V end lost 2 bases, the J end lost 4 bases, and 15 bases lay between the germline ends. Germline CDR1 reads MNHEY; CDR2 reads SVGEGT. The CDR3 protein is CASSYPPTGAYEQYF. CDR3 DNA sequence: TGTGCCAGCAGTTACCCCCCGACAGGAGCTTACGAGCAGTACTTC.

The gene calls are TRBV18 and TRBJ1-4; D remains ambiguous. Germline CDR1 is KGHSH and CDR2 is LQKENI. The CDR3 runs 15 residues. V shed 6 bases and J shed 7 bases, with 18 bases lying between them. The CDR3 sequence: CASSGALEVGEKLFF. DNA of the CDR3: TGTGCCAGCTCCGGCGCTCTGGAGGTTGGTGAAAAACTGTTTTTT.

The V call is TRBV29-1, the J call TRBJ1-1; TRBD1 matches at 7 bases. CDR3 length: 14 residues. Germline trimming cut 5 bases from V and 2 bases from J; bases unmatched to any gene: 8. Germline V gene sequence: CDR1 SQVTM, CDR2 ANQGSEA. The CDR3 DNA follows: TGCAGCGTTACCGCGACAGGGAGCAACACTGAAGCTTTCTTT. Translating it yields CSVTATGSNTEAFF.

The CDR3 loop reads CASSLVGGGQPQHF. The CDR3 region has the DNA TGCGCCAGCAGCTTGGTAGGGGGTGGACAGCCCCAGCATTTT. The chain employs TRBV5-1 and TRBJ1-5, with D possibly being TRBD1 (6 bases). Germline V gene data show CDR1 as SGHRS and CDR2 as YFSETQ. V was cut by 0 bases and J by 7 bases, with 11 bases left in between. This CDR3 contains 14 residues.

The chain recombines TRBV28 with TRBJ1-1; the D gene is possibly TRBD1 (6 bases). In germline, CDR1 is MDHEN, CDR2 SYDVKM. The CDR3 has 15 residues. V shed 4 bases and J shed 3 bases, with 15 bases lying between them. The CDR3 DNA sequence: TGTGCCAGCAGTTCCTACAGGGATGTGGACACTGAAGCTTTCTTT. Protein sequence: CASSSYRDVDTEAFF.

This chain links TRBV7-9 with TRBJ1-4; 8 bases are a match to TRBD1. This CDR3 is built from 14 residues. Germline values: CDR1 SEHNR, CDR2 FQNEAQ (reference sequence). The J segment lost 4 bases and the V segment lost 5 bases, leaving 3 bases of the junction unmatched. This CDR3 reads CASSAGQDNEKLFF. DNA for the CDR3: TGTGCCAGCAGCGCGGGACAGGATAATGAAAAACTGTTTTTT.

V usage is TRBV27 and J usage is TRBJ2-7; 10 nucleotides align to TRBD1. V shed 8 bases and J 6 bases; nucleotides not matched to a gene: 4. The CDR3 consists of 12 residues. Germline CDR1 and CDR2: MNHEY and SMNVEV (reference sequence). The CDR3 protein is CASGDRGGEQYF. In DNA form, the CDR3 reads TGTGCCAGCGGGGACAGGGGAGGCGAGCAGTACTTC.

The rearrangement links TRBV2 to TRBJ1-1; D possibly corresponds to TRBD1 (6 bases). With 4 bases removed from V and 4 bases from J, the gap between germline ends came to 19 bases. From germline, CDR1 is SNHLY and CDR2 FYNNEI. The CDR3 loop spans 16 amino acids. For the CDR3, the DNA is TGTGCCAGCAGTGTCGGCGGGGGCGCGGAGAGCACTGAAGCTTTCTTT. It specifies CASSVGGGAESTEAFF.

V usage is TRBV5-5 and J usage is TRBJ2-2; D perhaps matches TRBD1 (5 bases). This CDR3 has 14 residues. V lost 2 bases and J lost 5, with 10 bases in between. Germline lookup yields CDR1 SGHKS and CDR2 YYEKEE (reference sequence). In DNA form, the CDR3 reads TGTGCCAGCAGCTTAGAGACAGAGACCGGGGAGCTGTTTTTT. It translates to CASSLETETGELFF.

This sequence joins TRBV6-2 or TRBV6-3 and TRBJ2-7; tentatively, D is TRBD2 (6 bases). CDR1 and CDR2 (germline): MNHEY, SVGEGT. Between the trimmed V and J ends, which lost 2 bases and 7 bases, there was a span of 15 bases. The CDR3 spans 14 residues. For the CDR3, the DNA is TGTGCCAGCAGTTACCAAGGACCCGCGGGGGAGCAGTACTTC. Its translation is CASSYQGPAGEQYF.

The DNA of the CDR3 is TGTGCCAGCAGCTTGTCGGGGGGGGCGAATGAAAAACTGTTTTTT. As protein: CASSLSGGANEKLFF. The genes are TRBV5-4 and TRBJ1-4, with a weak D call TRBD1 (6 bases). Trimming stripped 1 base from V and 5 bases from J, with 12 bases between. In germline, CDR1 is SGHNT, CDR2 YYREEE (reference sequence). This CDR3 has 15 amino acids.

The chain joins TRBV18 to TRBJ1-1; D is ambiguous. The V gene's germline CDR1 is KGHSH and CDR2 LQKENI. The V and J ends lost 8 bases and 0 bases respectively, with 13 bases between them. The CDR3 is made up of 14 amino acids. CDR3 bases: TGTGCCAGCAGATGGTCTTACTTGAACACTGAAGCTTTCTTT. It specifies CASRWSYLNTEAFF.

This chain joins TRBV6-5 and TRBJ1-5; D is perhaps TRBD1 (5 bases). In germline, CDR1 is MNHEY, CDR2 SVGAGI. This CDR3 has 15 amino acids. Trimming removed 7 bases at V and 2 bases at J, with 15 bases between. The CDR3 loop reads CASKAVGGGNQPQHF. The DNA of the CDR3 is TGTGCCAGCAAGGCCGTGGGGGGGGGCAATCAGCCCCAGCATTTT.

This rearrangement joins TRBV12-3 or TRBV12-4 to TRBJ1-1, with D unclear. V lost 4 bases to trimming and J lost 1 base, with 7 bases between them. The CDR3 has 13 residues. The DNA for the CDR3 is TGTGCCAGCAGTTACGGGGAGAACACTGAAGCTTTCTTT. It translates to CASSYGENTEAFF.

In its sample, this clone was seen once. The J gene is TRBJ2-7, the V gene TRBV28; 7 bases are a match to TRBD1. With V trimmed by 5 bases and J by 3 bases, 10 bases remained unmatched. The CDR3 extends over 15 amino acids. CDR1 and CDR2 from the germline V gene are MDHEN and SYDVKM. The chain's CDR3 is CASSPGDRVLYEQYF. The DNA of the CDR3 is TGTGCCAGCAGTCCGGGCGACAGGGTCCTCTACGAGCAGTACTTC.

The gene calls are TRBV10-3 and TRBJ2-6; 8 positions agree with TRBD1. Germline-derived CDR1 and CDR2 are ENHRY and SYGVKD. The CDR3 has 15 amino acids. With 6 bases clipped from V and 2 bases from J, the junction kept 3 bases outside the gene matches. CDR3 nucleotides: TGTGCCATCAGGGGACAGGCCACTGGGGCCAACGTCCTGACTTTC. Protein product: CAIRGQATGANVLTF.